The 5 T cell receptor beta chains reported below all come from one sample, sequenced in a study of T cells expressing NK-cell markers. From its re-call of the 5' RACE reads, TCRdb lists each CDR3 protein once, without DNA. This sample's table reports about 160,000 distinct CDR3 sequences. Sequencing was done on a sample of blood T cells: a sorted CD56 or NKG2C T cell subset, CD4+ or CD8+ T cells, or bulk PBMC T cells (not recorded which). The origin of the receptors is a woman aged 18 to 75 in good health.

The chain's CDR3 is CASSRRTGWQETQYF. V gene TRBV4-1 combines with J gene TRBJ2-5; TCRdb indicates TRBD1, and absent DNA this call remains unverified. The CDR3 is 15 residues long. Looked up from germline, CDR1 is MGHRA and CDR2 is YSYEKL.

This chain uses TRBV5-1 with TRBJ2-1. The CDR3 covers 14 residues. Germline CDR1 is SGHRS and CDR2 is YFSETQ. Here the CDR3 reads CASSLGFANNEQFF.

The rearrangement links TRBV25-1 to TRBJ1-4; TCRdb's assignment of TRBD1 cannot be checked, as there is no DNA. This CDR3 is built from 15 residues. Germline CDR1 MGHDK, CDR2 SYGVNS. The CDR3 here is CASQIRGGSNEKLFF. Supplemented by reference TRBV25-1 and TRBJ1-4, the full variable domain reads EADIYQTPRYLVIGTGKKITLECSQTMGHDKMYWYQQDPGMELHLIHYSYGVNSTEKGDLSSESTVSRIRTEHFPLTLESARPSHTSQYLCASQIRGGSNEKLFFGSGTQLSVL.

The gene calls are TRBV5-1 and TRBJ2-1; the TCRdb D gene call, TRBD2, has no DNA to confirm it. The germline gives CDR1 SGHRS, CDR2 YFSETQ. This CDR3 has 15 amino acids. CDR3 sequence reads: CASSVGAGGPNEQFF.

This chain links TRBV24-1 with TRBJ2-5; TCRdb outputs TRBD1, but without DNA this stays unchecked. From germline, CDR1 is KGHDR and CDR2 SFDVKD. The CDR3 has 12 amino acids. CDR3: CATSPGWETQYF.